This TCR beta chain was sequenced during a study of cytomegalovirus exposure and HLA in healthy donors. Background on the study: Among several hundred genotyped donors, about 80% fell in the Caucasian-associated ancestry cluster.

The study ran its PCR with 60 Vbeta and 13 Jbeta primers. Sequencing used immunoSEQ multiplex PCR; TCRdb keeps in-frame clones, though not all of them. The profile shows some 190,000 clones, around nine tenths of them singletons. V shed 3 bases and J 3 bases; nucleotides not matched to a gene: 8. The CDR3 extends over 16 amino acids. Looked up from germline, CDR1 is MGHRA and CDR2 is YSYEKL. General study results and limits: Roughly even sequencing depth across donors was the assumption behind the presence/absence analyses. Reportedly, fewer N-insertions than the 666-donor mean appeared in an Asian-associated ancestry cluster in a later analysis. Cytomegalovirus association was assigned to more than 150 TCR beta chains.

This clone came up a few times. Its antigen is still unknown. The clonotype originates from a woman aged 18-30 years in good health and CMV-seronegative. The rearrangement uses TRBV4-1 and TRBJ1-1, with 9 bases lining up with TRBD1. Material for sequencing was PBMCs. CDR3 sequence (DNA): TGCGCCAGCAGCCAGGACAGGGGAGGAGTGTACACTGAAGCTTTCTTT. It codes for CASSQDRGGVYTEAFF.